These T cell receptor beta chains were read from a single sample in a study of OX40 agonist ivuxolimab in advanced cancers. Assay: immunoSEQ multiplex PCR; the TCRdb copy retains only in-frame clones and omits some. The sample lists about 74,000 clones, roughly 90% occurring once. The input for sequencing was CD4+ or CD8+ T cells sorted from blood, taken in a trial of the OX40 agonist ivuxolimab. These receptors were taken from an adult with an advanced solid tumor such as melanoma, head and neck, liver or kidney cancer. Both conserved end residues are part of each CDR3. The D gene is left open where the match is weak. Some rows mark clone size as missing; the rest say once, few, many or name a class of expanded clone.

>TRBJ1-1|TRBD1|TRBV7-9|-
TGTGCCAGCACCAGACAGGGAGGGAACACTGAAGCTTTCTTT
CASTRQGGNTEAFF
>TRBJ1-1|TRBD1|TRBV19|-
TGTGCCAGTAGTATCAGGGGGCACACTGAAGCTTTCTTT
CASSIRGHTEAFF
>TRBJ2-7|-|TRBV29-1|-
TGCAGCGTCTCCGGCCGGGACCGAAAACGCGAGCAGTACTTC
CSVSGRDRKREQYF
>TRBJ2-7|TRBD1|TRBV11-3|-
TGTGCCAGCAGCCCCCGACAGGGTCCCTACGAGCAGTACTTC
CASSPRQGPYEQYF
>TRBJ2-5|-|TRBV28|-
TGTGCCAGCAGTTTAGGGGGGTCAGGTCCGTGGGAGACCCAGTACTTC
CASSLGGSGPWETQYF
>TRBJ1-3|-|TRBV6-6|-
TGTGCCAGCAGTTACCGGACTCTTAGCTCTGGAAACACCATATATTTT
CASSYRTLSSGNTIYF
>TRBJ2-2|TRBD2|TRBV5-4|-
TGTGCCAGCAGCTTGGACGGACTAGCAGCGAACACCGGGGAGCTGTTTTTT
CASSLDGLAANTGELFF
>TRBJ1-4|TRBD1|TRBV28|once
TGTGCCAGCAGCGCGGGGACAGGGTGGAATGAAAAACTGTTTTTT
CASSAGTGWNEKLFF
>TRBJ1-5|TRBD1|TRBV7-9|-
TGTGCCAGCAGATCGGGACAGGGGGGACATCAGCCCCAGCATTTT
CASRSGQGGHQPQHF
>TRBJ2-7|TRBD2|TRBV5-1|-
TGCGCCAGCAGATGGGGCGGGCTAGCGGGTCTCCACGAGCAGTACTTC
CASRWGGLAGLHEQYF
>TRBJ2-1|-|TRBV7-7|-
TGTGCCAGCAGCTTACTAATGAGCTCCTACAATGAGCAGTTCTTC
CASSLLMSSYNEQFF
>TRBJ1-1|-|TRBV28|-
TGTGCCAGCAGTTTGGCTTCAGACAGTTACATGAACACTGAAGCTTTCTTT
CASSLASDSYMNTEAFF
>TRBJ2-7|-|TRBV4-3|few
TGCGCCAGCAGCCAAGAATTAGTTAGCCAGGGCAACAACGAGCAGTACTTC
CASSQELVSQGNNEQYF